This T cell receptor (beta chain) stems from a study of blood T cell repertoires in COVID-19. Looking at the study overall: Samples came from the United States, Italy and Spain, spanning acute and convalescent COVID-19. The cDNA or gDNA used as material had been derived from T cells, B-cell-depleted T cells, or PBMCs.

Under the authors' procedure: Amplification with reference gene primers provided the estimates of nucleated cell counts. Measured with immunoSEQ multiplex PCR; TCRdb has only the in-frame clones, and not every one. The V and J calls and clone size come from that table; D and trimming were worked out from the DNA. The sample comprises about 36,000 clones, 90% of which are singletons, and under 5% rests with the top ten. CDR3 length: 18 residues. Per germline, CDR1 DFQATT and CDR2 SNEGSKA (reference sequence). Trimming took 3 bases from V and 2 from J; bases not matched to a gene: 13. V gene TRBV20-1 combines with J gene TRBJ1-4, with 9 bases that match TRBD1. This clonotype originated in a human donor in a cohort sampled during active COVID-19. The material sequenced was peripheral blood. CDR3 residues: CSASNGGDRVLTNEKLFF. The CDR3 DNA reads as TGCAGTGCTAGTAACGGGGGGGACAGGGTCCTCACTAATGAAAAACTGTTTTTT.